These 19 T cell receptor beta chains were sequenced from one sample in a study of shared clonotypes between healthy human individuals. Naive CD8 cells comprised CD45RO-negative, CCR7-positively selected cells, excluding terminally differentiated effector memory CD45RA+ cells. Assay: immunoSEQ multiplex PCR; the TCRdb copy retains only in-frame clones and omits some. Among over 2,000,000 clones, 80% to 95% were seen once, and the ten largest hold about 1.7%. What was sequenced was naive CD8+ T cells from PBMCs. The receptors were gathered from a man younger than 30 in good health. Some clones in this sample may be carry-over from other donors' samples.

The chain carries TRBV7-3 and TRBJ2-1, with 12 bases identical to TRBD2. CDR1 is SGHTA and CDR2 is FQGTGA in the germline V gene. Trimming removed 5 bases from V and 7 bases from J; junction bases left unmatched: 6. The CDR3 spans 15 residues. The CDR3 protein is CASSPRTSGINEQFF. The CDR3 coding sequence is TGTGCCAGCAGCCCGAGGACTAGCGGGATAAATGAGCAGTTCTTC.

Points on this clone: Being one base from a much bigger clone, this may be a read error. Other DNA sequences in the sample encode the same CDR3. This chain connects TRBV27 to TRBJ1-5; possibly TRBD1 for D (6 bases). V was clipped by 5 bases and J by 0 bases, with 8 bases between them. CDR3 length equals 14 residues. CDR1 and CDR2 from the germline V gene are MNHEY and SMNVEV (reference sequence). CDR3 sequence (DNA): TGTGCCAGCAGTGAACAGGGTAGCAATCAGCCCCAGCATTTT. Protein product: CASSEQGSNQPQHF.

The chain employs TRBV27 and TRBJ2-1; 8 positions match TRBD2. The V gene end was trimmed by 2 bases and the J gene end by 5 bases; junction bases not matched to a gene: 8. This CDR3 contains 16 residues. The germline CDR1 and CDR2 sequences are MNHEY and SMNVEV (reference sequence). CDR3 nucleotide sequence: TGTGCCAGCAGTTTACACTTAGGGACTAGGGACAATGAGCAGTTCTTC. Residues: CASSLHLGTRDNEQFF.

The rearrangement links TRBV6-5 to TRBJ2-7, with D perhaps matching TRBD1 (6 bases). V shed 4 bases and J shed 5 bases, with 12 bases lying between them. The CDR3 loop spans 13 amino acids. Germline V gene sequence: CDR1 MNHEY, CDR2 SVGAGI. Written as DNA, the CDR3 is TGTGCCAGCAGTTCCTACAGGGTCGACGAGCAGTACTTC. Translated: CASSSYRVDEQYF.

V gene TRBV7-2 combines with J gene TRBJ1-2, with TRBD1 as a possible D gene (6 bases). The CDR3 length is 15 residues. Per germline, CDR1 SGHTA and CDR2 FQGNSA. Trimming stripped 6 bases from V and 4 bases from J, with 18 bases between. CDR3 in DNA: TGTGCCAGCAGTCCTCTCTCACAGGGAAGCTATGGCTACACCTTC. This translates into CASSPLSQGSYGYTF. Combining the CDR3 with reference TRBV7-2 and TRBJ1-2 gives the whole variable domain GAGVSQSPSNKVTEKGKDVELRCDPISGHTALYWYRQSLGQGLEFLIYFQGNSAPDKSGLPSDRFSAERTGGSVSTLTIQRTQQEDSAVYLCASSPLSQGSYGYTFGSGTRLTVV.

The rearrangement joins TRBV4-3 to TRBJ1-5; maybe TRBD1 (6 bases). The V and J ends lost 0 bases and 3 bases respectively, with 9 bases between them. This CDR3 is 15 amino acids long. CDR1 is LGHNA and CDR2 is YSLEER in the germline V gene. In DNA form, the CDR3 reads TGCGCCAGCAGCCAAGAACGGACAGTCAATCAGCCCCAGCATTTT. Protein: CASSQERTVNQPQHF.

The CDR3 protein is CASSRDSPYNEQFF. In DNA form, the CDR3 reads TGTGCCAGCAGCAGGGACTCCCCCTACAATGAGCAGTTCTTC. The chain carries TRBV9 and TRBJ2-1; weak D call: TRBD2 (6 bases). Germline loops: CDR1 SGDLS, CDR2 YYNGEE. The CDR3 contains 14 residues. V dropped 4 bases and J dropped 2 bases, with 10 bases sitting between them. Full variable domain (remainder filled in from reference TRBV9 and TRBJ2-1): DSGVTQTPKHLITATGQRVTLRCSPRSGDLSVYWYQQSLDQGLQFLIQYYNGEERAKGNILERFSAQQFPDLHSELNLSSLELGDSALYFCASSRDSPYNEQFFGPGTRLTVL.

A single count supports this clone. V usage is TRBV7-9 and J usage is TRBJ2-1, with 11 bases matching TRBD2. V was clipped by 0 bases and J by 10 bases; unmatched bases: 5. The CDR3 loop spans 15 amino acids. In germline, CDR1 is SEHNR, CDR2 FQNEAQ (reference sequence). CDR3 region: CASSLAPTSGKEQFF. The CDR3 bases are TGTGCCAGCAGCTTAGCCCCGACTAGCGGGAAGGAGCAGTTCTTC.

The chain recombines TRBV27 with TRBJ2-7, with D hard to call. Germline V CDR1 and CDR2: MNHEY, SMNVEV (reference sequence). CDR3 length equals 15 residues. V dropped 1 base and J dropped 3 bases, with 13 bases sitting between them. CDR3 sequence reads: CASSLFAESFYEQYF. In nucleotides, the CDR3 is TGTGCCAGCAGTTTATTTGCTGAGAGTTTCTACGAGCAGTACTTC.

The gene calls are TRBV7-2 and TRBJ1-3, with D perhaps TRBD1 (5 bases). Germline V lookup: CDR1 SGHTA, CDR2 FQGNSA. Trimming stripped 5 bases from V and 0 bases from J, with 11 bases between. This CDR3 is 15 amino acids long. The CDR3: CASSPGHPSGNTIYF. The CDR3 nucleotides read TGTGCCAGCAGCCCCGGACATCCCTCTGGAAACACCATATATTTT.

The chain couples TRBV27 to TRBJ2-1; the D is unclear. V lost 7 bases to trimming and J lost 0 bases, with 4 bases between them. The CDR3 spans 12 residues. Germline V gives CDR1 MNHEY, CDR2 SMNVEV (reference sequence). Here the CDR3 reads CASIDSYNEQFF. In DNA, the CDR3 is TGTGCCAGCATTGACTCCTACAATGAGCAGTTCTTC.

The gene calls are TRBV6-5 and TRBJ1-5; D might be TRBD1 (6 bases). Germline V gives CDR1 MNHEY, CDR2 SVGAGI. CDR3 length equals 15 residues. Trimming took off 5 bases at V and 4 bases at J, with 15 bases between the two ends. In DNA form, the CDR3 reads TGTGCCAGCAGTCCCCGGGAGGGGGGGAATCAGCCCCAGCATTTT. Translating it yields CASSPREGGNQPQHF.

V gene TRBV15 combines with J gene TRBJ2-6; a weak D match, TRBD1 (6 bases). V lost 3 bases, J lost 7 bases, and 13 bases lay in between. This CDR3 region has 15 residues. Germline loops: CDR1 LNHNV, CDR2 YYDKDF (reference sequence). This chain's CDR3 is CATSSLQGSANVLTF. The CDR3 DNA reads as TGTGCCACCAGCAGCTTACAGGGATCAGCCAACGTCCTGACTTTC.

The chain joins TRBV10-1 to TRBJ1-5; D unresolved. Trimming cost V 0 bases and J 4 bases, with 1 base left between them. CDR3 length: 12 amino acids. Germline loops: CDR1 WNHNN, CDR2 SYGVQD (reference sequence). CDR3 loop: CASSESNQPQHF. In nucleotides, the CDR3 is TGCGCCAGCAGTGAGTCTAATCAGCCCCAGCATTTT.

The genes are TRBV29-1 and TRBJ2-1; D perhaps matches TRBD2 (6 bases). V was shortened by 5 bases and J by 3 bases, with 17 bases between the two germline ends. The CDR3 covers 15 residues. Per germline, CDR1 SQVTM and CDR2 ANQGSEA. The CDR3 sequence: CSVSGSTDRYNEQFF. CDR3 DNA: TGCAGCGTTAGCGGGTCGACGGACCGCTACAATGAGCAGTTCTTC.

The chain is built from TRBV28 and TRBJ1-5; tentative D call: TRBD1 (6 bases). The V end was cut by 6 bases, the J end by 6 bases, with 15 bases between. This CDR3 is 14 amino acids long. CDR1 is MDHEN and CDR2 is SYDVKM in the germline V gene. CDR3 protein: CASRYTGNGQPQHF. CDR3 coding DNA: TGTGCCAGCAGGTATACAGGGAACGGTCAGCCCCAGCATTTT.

The CDR3 DNA reads TGTGCCAGCACCCTGGCTCGCGCTGAAGCTTTCTTT. Protein sequence: CASTLARAEAFF. The chain is built from TRBV7-9 and TRBJ1-1; D is undetermined. The CDR3 runs 12 residues. In germline, CDR1 is SEHNR, CDR2 FQNEAQ (reference sequence). V lost 7 bases, J lost 6 bases, and 12 bases lay in between. The full variable domain, with the rest looked up from reference TRBV7-9 and TRBJ1-1, is DTGVSQNPRHKITKRGQNVTFRCDPISEHNRLYWYRQTLGQGPEFLTYFQNEAQLEKSRLLSDRFSAERPKGSFSTLEIQRTEQGDSAMYLCASTLARAEAFFGQGTRLTVV.

In this sample, this clone turned up a few times. The gene calls are TRBV7-9 and TRBJ1-1, with D perhaps matching TRBD1 (6 bases). Trimming pared 1 base from V and 0 bases from J, leaving 12 bases between. CDR3 length equals 16 residues. Germline CDR1 SEHNR, CDR2 FQNEAQ (reference sequence). The CDR3 here is CASSLGLQGLNTEAFF. CDR3 bases: TGTGCCAGCAGCTTAGGACTACAGGGTTTGAACACTGAAGCTTTCTTT.

The chain links TRBV5-6 to TRBJ2-7, with D possibly being TRBD2 (6 bases). This CDR3 spans 13 amino acids. V lost 0 bases and J lost 3, with 7 bases in between. Germline V gene sequence: CDR1 SGHDT, CDR2 YYEEEE. CDR3 nucleotides: TGTGCCAGCAGCTTGGAGGACTACTACGAGCAGTACTTC. Translating gives CASSLEDYYEQYF.